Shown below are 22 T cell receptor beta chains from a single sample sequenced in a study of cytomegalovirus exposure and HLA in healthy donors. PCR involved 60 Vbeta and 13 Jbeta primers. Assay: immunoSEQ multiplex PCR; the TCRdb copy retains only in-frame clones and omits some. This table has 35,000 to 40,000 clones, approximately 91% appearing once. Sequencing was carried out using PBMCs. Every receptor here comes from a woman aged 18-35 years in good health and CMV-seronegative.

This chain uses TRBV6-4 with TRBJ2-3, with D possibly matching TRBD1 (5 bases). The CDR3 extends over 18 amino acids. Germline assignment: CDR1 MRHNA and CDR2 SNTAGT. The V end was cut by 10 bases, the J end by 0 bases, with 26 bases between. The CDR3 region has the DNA TGTGCCAACACGCCCCCACTGGTTTGGGGCAGTAGCACAGATACGCAGTATTTT. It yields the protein CANTPPLVWGSSTDTQYF.

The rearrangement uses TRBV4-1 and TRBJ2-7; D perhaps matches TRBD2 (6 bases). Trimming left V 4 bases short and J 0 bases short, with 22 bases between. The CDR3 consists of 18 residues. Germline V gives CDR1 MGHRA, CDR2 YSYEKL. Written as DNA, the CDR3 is TGCGCCAGCAGCCCCCGCCCTATGCGGGATCCAAGCTCCTACGAGCAGTACTTC. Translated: CASSPRPMRDPSSYEQYF.

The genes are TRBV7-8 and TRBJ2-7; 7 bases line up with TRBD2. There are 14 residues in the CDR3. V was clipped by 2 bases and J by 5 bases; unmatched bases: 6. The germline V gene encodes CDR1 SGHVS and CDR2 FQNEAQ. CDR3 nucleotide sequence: TGTGCCAGCAGCTTAATCGGACTAGTCAACGAGCAGTACTTC. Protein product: CASSLIGLVNEQYF.

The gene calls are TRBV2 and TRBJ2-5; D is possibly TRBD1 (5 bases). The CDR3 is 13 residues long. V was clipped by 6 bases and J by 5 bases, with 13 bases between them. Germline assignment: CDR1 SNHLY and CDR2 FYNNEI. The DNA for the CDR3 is TGTGCCAGCAGGGCAGGGTTCGGCGAGACCCAGTACTTC. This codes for CASRAGFGETQYF.

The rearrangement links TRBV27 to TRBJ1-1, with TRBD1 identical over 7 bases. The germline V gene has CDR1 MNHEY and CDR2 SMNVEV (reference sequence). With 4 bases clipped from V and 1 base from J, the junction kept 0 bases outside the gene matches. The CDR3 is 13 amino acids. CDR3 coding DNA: TGTGCCAGCAGTTGGGACAGGAACACTGAAGCTTTCTTT. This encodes CASSWDRNTEAFF.

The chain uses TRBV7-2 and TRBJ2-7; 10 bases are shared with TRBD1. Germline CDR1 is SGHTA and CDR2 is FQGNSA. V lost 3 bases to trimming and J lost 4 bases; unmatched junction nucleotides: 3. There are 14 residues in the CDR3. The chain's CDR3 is CASSLDRGTYEQYF. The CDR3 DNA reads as TGTGCCAGCAGCTTGGACAGGGGGACTTACGAGCAGTACTTC.

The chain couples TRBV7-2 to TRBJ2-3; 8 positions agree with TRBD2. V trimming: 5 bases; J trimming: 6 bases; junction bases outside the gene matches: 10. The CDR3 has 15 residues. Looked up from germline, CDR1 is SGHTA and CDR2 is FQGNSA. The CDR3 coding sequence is TGTGCCAGCAGCCCGCCGCGGACTAGCTGGGATACGCAGTATTTT. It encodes CASSPPRTSWDTQYF. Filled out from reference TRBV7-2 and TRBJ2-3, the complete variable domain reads GAGVSQSPSNKVTEKGKDVELRCDPISGHTALYWYRQSLGQGLEFLIYFQGNSAPDKSGLPSDRFSAERTGGSVSTLTIQRTQQEDSAVYLCASSPPRTSWDTQYFGPGTRLTVL.

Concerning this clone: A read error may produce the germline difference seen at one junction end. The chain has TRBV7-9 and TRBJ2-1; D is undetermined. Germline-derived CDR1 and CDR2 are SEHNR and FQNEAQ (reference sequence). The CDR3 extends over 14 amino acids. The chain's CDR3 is CSSSLVIPSDEQFF. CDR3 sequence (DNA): TGTTCCAGCAGCTTAGTGATTCCATCGGATGAGCAGTTCTTC.

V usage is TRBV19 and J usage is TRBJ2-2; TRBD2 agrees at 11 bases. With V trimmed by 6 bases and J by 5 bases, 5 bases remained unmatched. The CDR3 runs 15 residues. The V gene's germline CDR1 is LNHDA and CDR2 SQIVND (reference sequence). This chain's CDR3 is CASSGTSGATGELFF. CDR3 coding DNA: TGTGCCAGTAGCGGGACTAGCGGAGCTACCGGGGAGCTGTTTTTT.

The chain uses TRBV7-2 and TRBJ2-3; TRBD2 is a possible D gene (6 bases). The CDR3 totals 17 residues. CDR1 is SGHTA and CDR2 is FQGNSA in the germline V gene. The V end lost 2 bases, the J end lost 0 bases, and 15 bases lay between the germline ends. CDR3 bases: TGTGCCAGCAGCTTAATGAGCGGGTATACTAGCACAGATACGCAGTATTTT. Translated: CASSLMSGYTSTDTQYF.

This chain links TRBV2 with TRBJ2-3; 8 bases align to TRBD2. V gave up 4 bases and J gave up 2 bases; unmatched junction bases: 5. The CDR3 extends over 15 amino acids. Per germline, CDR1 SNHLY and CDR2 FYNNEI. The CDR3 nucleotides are TGTGCCAGCAGTGTTATAGCGGGATTCACAGATACGCAGTATTTT. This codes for CASSVIAGFTDTQYF.

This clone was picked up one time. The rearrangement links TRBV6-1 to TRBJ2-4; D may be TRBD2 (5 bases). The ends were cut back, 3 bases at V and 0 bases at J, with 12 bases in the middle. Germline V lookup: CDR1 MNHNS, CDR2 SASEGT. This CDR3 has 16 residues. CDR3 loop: CASSDPSREAKNIQYF. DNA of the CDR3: TGTGCCAGCAGTGACCCGTCTCGGGAAGCCAAAAACATTCAGTACTTC.

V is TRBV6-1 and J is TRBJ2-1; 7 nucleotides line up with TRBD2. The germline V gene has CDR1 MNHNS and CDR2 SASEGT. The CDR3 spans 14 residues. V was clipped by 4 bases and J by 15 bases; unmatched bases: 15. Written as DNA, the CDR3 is TGTGCCAGCAGTGTCCTGGGGGGGACGGAGCAGGGGTTCTTC. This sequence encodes CASSVLGGTEQGFF.

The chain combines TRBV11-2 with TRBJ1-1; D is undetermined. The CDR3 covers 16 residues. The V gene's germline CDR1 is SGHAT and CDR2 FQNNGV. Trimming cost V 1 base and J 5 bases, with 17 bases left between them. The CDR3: CASSLGREGPRTEAFF. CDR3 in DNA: TGTGCCAGCAGCTTAGGCCGGGAAGGACCACGGACTGAAGCTTTCTTT.

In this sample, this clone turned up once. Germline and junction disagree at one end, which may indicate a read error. CDR3 in amino acids: CATSRDRTGPMF. The CDR3 DNA follows: TGTGCCACCAGCAGGGACAGGACAGGGCCGATGTTC. J is TRBJ2-7 and V is TRBV15; 8 nucleotides match TRBD1. CDR1 LNHNV and CDR2 YYDKDF come from the germline V gene (reference sequence). This CDR3 comprises 12 residues.

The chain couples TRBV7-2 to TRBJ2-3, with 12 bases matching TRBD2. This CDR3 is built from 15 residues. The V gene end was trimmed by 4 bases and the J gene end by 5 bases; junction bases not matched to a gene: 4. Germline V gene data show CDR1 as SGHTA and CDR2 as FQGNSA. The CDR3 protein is CASSWRGLAGDTQYF. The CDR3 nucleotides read TGTGCCAGCAGCTGGCGGGGACTAGCGGGAGATACGCAGTATTTT.

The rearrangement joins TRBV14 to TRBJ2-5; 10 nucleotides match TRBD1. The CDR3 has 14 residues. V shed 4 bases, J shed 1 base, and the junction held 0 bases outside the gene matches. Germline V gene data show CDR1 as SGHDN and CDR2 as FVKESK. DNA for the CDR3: TGTGCCAGCAGCCGGACAGGGGGCCAAGAGACCCAGTACTTC. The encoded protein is CASSRTGGQETQYF.

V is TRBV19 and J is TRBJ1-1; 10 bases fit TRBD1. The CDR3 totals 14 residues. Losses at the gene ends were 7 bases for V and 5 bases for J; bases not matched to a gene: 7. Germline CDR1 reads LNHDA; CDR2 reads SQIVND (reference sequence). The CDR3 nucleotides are TGTGCCAGTATTGACAGGGGGCGAAGTACTGAAGCTTTCTTT. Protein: CASIDRGRSTEAFF.

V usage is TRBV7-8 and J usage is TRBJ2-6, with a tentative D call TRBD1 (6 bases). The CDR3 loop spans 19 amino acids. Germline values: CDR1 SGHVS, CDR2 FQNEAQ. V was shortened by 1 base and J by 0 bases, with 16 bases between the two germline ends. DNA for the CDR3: TGTGCCAGCAGCTTAGGGGTGGGAAGGGGGTACTCTGGGGCCAACGTCCTGACTTTC. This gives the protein CASSLGVGRGYSGANVLTF.

The chain's CDR3 is CASSQRGASHGYTF. The CDR3, as DNA: TGTGCCAGCAGTCAAAGGGGTGCTTCCCATGGCTACACCTTC. The chain has TRBV28 and TRBJ1-2, with a weak D call TRBD1 (5 bases). The CDR3 is 14 residues long. Germline CDR1 MDHEN, CDR2 SYDVKM. V dropped 5 bases and J dropped 6 bases, with 16 bases sitting between them.

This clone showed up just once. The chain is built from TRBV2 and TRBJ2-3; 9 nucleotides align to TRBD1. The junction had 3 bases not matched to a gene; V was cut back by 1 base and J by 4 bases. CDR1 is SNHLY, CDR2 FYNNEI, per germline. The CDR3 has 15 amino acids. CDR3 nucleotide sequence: TGTGCCAGCAGTGAAGGGACAGGGGTTCCAGATACGCAGTATTTT. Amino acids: CASSEGTGVPDTQYF.

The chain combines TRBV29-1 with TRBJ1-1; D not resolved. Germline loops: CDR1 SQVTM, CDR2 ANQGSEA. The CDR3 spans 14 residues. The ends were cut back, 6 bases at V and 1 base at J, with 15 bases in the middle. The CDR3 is CSVEHPNWNTEAFF. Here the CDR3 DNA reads TGCAGCGTCGAGCACCCTAACTGGAACACTGAAGCTTTCTTT.